This is a list of T cell receptor beta chains from one sample in a study of blood T cells in healthy people across ages. A single record per CDR3 protein comes from TCRdb applying MiXCR to the 5' RACE reads. Of 1.5 million to 1.9 million distinct CDR3 sequences listed, approximately 39% are singletons. Sequencing input: blood. These TCRs come from a woman in her late teens or twenties in good health. The CDR3 runs from the conserved cysteine through the conserved F or W. A D gene is named only where the DNA matches it firmly. For some rows the clone size is stated as once, few or many, or as a class when expanded; others skip it.

V	size	D	J	DNA	CDR3
TRBV29-1	many	NA	TRBJ2-1	TGCAGCGGCAAACCCTGGGGCTCCTACAATGAGCAGTTCTTC	CSGKPWGSYNEQFF
TRBV6-6	NA	TRBD2	TRBJ2-7	TGTGCCAGCAGTCAGGGACTAGCGGGGGGGCGCTACGAGCAGTACTTC	CASSQGLAGGRYEQYF
TRBV20-1	few	TRBD2	TRBJ2-3	TGCAGTGCTAGGCCTCCTTTTAGCGGGGAAATCACAGATACGCAGTATTTT	CSARPPFSGEITDTQYF
TRBV10-3	NA	NA	TRBJ1-2	TGTGCCCTCAGTGAGTCGAAGAGGGACTATGGCTACACCTTC	CALSESKRDYGYTF
TRBV12-5	NA	TRBD2	TRBJ2-1	TGTGCTAGTGGTTTGCCCGGGGGGGCTATCTATAATGAGCAGTTCTTC	CASGLPGGAIYNEQFF
TRBV19	NA	NA	TRBJ1-1	TGTGCCAGTAGTAAATGGGAGGCCACTGAAGCTTTCTTT	CASSKWEATEAFF
TRBV18	NA	TRBD2	TRBJ2-1	TGTGCCAGCTCACCTAGCGGGAGTGAGCAGTTCTTC	CASSPSGSEQFF
TRBV20-1	NA	NA	TRBJ2-7	TGCAGTGCTAGAGACCACAGATTCCTTGGCTCCTACGAGCAGTACTTC	CSARDHRFLGSYEQYF
TRBV7-6	NA	NA	TRBJ2-1	TGTGCCAGCAGCTTAGACAGGGCGAGCTCCTACAATGAGCAGTTCTTC	CASSLDRASSYNEQFF
TRBV6-5	NA	NA	TRBJ2-1	TGTGCCAGCAGTTCAGAGGGACTGGGTCTCGATGAGCAGTTCTTC	CASSSEGLGLDEQFF
TRBV20-1	NA	TRBD1	TRBJ2-5	TGCAGTGCCCCTCGCCGGGACAGGGAGGAGACCCAGTACTTC	CSAPRRDREETQYF
TRBV12-3/TRBV12-4	NA	NA	TRBJ2-6	TGTGCCAGCAAAAAAGAGGTTCTCGCCAACGTCCTGACTTTC	CASKKEVLANVLTF
TRBV27	few	NA	TRBJ1-5	TGTGCCAGCGAGGACAGATACAATCAGCCCCAGCATTTT	CASEDRYNQPQHF
TRBV6-5	few	NA	TRBJ1-2	TGTGCCAGCAGTTACCGACAGGACAGCCTGTCGGGTAACTATGGCTACACCTTC	CASSYRQDSLSGNYGYTF
TRBV4-2	NA	TRBD1	TRBJ2-3	TGTGCCAGCAGCCCTGGACAGGGGTTTTTAGTTGGGGATACGCAGTATTTT	CASSPGQGFLVGDTQYF
TRBV7-2	few	TRBD2	TRBJ2-1	TGTGCCAGCAGCCCGACTAGCTTCTACAATGAGCAGTTCTTC	CASSPTSFYNEQFF
TRBV29-1	NA	NA	TRBJ2-7	TGCAGCGTTTGGACAGATGCCTACGAGCAGTACTTC	CSVWTDAYEQYF
TRBV18	NA	NA	TRBJ1-4	TGTGCCAGCTCACCCGATAACAGGGAAAAACTGTTTTTT	CASSPDNREKLFF
TRBV6-2/TRBV6-3	NA	NA	TRBJ2-5	TGTGCCAGCAGTTACGGACTGATTCGGGGACAAGAGACCCAGTACTTC	CASSYGLIRGQETQYF
TRBV27	NA	TRBD2	TRBJ2-1	TGTGCCAGCAGTCCACTCCCCGGACTAGCGGGAACGGCTGAGCAGTTCTTC	CASSPLPGLAGTAEQFF
TRBV7-2	many	TRBD2	TRBJ2-5	TGTGCCAGCAGCCGCGGACTAGCGGGGAGAGAGACCCAGTACTTC	CASSRGLAGRETQYF
TRBV4-2	NA	NA	TRBJ2-3	TGTGCCAGCAGAATGGGCGGGGGCACAGATACGCAGTATTTT	CASRMGGGTDTQYF
TRBV29-1	few	NA	TRBJ2-7	TGCAGCGCCTGGGACGGAGTAGCCTACGAGCAGTACTTC	CSAWDGVAYEQYF
TRBV4-1	NA	NA	TRBJ1-1	TGCGCCAGCAGCCCTTCGGGGGACCCTGAAACTTTCTTT	CASSPSGDPETFF
TRBV4-3	NA	NA	TRBJ2-1	TGCGCCAGCAGCCAAGCCCGGGTGGGGACGAATGAGCAGTTCTTC	CASSQARVGTNEQFF
TRBV7-2	NA	TRBD1	TRBJ1-2	TGTGCCAGCAGCCTCCGGGGGCAGGGGGCAGCTGGCTACACCTTC	CASSLRGQGAAGYTF
TRBV5-1	NA	TRBD1	TRBJ1-1	TGCGCCAGCCGCTCAGGGGGGTCTGAAACTGAAGCTTTCTTT	CASRSGGSETEAFF
TRBV5-4	few	NA	TRBJ2-5	TGTGCCAGCAGCCCATCCCTAGGGGCGCAGTACTTC	CASSPSLGAQYF
TRBV27	few	TRBD1	TRBJ1-4	TGTGCCAGCAGTCTACAGGGGGCAGTTGAAAAACTGTTTTTT	CASSLQGAVEKLFF
TRBV10-3	once	NA	TRBJ2-3	TGTGCCATCAATGACGGACAAATCGCAGATACGCAGTATTTT	CAINDGQIADTQYF
TRBV18	NA	TRBD1	TRBJ2-1	TGTGCCGGCGTCCGGGACAGGTCCTACAATGAGCAGTTCTTC	CAGVRDRSYNEQFF
TRBV20-1	NA	TRBD1	TRBJ1-1	TGCAGTGCTAGAGTCCCGGGACAGGGACTGAACACTGAAGCTTTCTTT	CSARVPGQGLNTEAFF
TRBV9	few	NA	TRBJ2-3	TGTGCCAGCAGCGTAGTTCCGGGCACAGATACGCAGTATTTT	CASSVVPGTDTQYF
TRBV6-5	NA	NA	TRBJ2-2	TGTGCCAGCAGGCTCCAGTCAACCGGGGAGCTGTTTTTT	CASRLQSTGELFF
TRBV27	NA	TRBD1	TRBJ1-4	TGTGCCAGCAGTTACAGGGGTGGCGAAAAACTGTTTTTT	CASSYRGGEKLFF
TRBV12-3/TRBV12-4	few	NA	TRBJ1-5	TGTGCCAGCCGAATACAGGGAAATCAGCCCCAGCATTTT	CASRIQGNQPQHF
TRBV29-1	few	NA	TRBJ1-2	TGCAGCGTCGAAACGACAGGTTGTGGCTACACCTTC	CSVETTGCGYTF
TRBV7-9	few	NA	TRBJ2-3	TGTGCCAGCAGCTTAGCGGCGGATTCCACAGATACGCAGTATTTT	CASSLAADSTDTQYF
TRBV6-1	NA	TRBD1	TRBJ2-7	TGTGCCAGCAGTGAATGGACAGGGCTCTACGAGCAGTACTTC	CASSEWTGLYEQYF
TRBV29-1	few	NA	TRBJ2-1	TGCAGCGTTGAAGGACCTAGCCCACAGCAGTACAATGAGCAGTTCTTC	CSVEGPSPQQYNEQFF
TRBV6-5	NA	TRBD1	TRBJ2-1	TGTGCCAGCAGTTGGGACAGTAACAATGAGCAGTTCTTC	CASSWDSNNEQFF
TRBV6-4	few	TRBD2	TRBJ2-3	TGTGCCAGCAGTGACTCGACTAGCGGAGCCACAGATACGCAGTATTTT	CASSDSTSGATDTQYF
TRBV7-2	NA	NA	TRBJ2-7	TGTACCAGCAGCTTACGGCAGGGTGACTACGAGCAGTACTTC	CTSSLRQGDYEQYF
TRBV10-3	NA	NA	TRBJ1-1	TGTGCCATCAGTGTTCAGGGGCAGTCGGCTGAAGCTTTCTTT	CAISVQGQSAEAFF